The rows below give T cell receptor beta chains drawn from one sample of a study of CD8+CD57+ T cells in acquired aplastic anemia. TCRdb itself ran the reads through MiXCR, one entry per CDR3 protein. In the table there are approximately 80,000 distinct CDR3 sequences, 60% to 75% of which are singletons. The sample comprised sorted CD4+, CD8+, or CD8+CD57+ T cells (not recorded which) from PBMCs. These receptors were collected from a human donor with aplastic anemia. The CDR3 runs from the conserved cysteine through the conserved F or W. The D gene is left open where the match is weak. For some rows the clone size is stated as once, few or many, or as a class when expanded; others skip it.

V gene	J gene	clone size	D gene	CDR3 DNA	CDR3 protein
TRBV29-1	TRBJ1-1	-	-	TGCAGCGTTGAACGGGGGAGAGCTACTGAAGCTTTCTTT	CSVERGRATEAFF
TRBV20-1	TRBJ2-3	-	-	TGCAGTGCTGGGGGTTCCCCCACAGATACGCAGTATTTT	CSAGGSPTDTQYF
TRBV25-1	TRBJ1-6	-	-	TGTGCCAGCAGTGAGCGGGGGGAGAATTCACCCCTCCACTTT	CASSERGENSPLHF
TRBV7-9	TRBJ2-5	-	-	TGTGCCAGCAGCTTAATTATATCACAGTCCGAAGAGACCCAGTACTTC	CASSLIISQSEETQYF
TRBV29-1	TRBJ1-1	-	-	TGCAGCGTTGGTGCGGACCACACTGAAGCTTTCTTT	CSVGADHTEAFF
TRBV25-1	TRBJ1-1	once	TRBD1	TGTGCCAGCCTTCCGTGGGACAGGAACACTGAAGCTTTCTTT	CASLPWDRNTEAFF
TRBV20-1	TRBJ1-2	-	-	TGCAGTGCGTGGACCAGTGATCGGGGCGGCTATGGCTACACCTTC	CSAWTSDRGGYGYTF
TRBV11-1	TRBJ2-3	-	-	TGTGCCAGCAGCTTAGGGGCAGGGTTTGCAGATACGCAGTATTTT	CASSLGAGFADTQYF
TRBV9	TRBJ1-4	many	-	TGTGCCAGCAGCTCCCGGGAAGAGGGTGAAAAACTGTTTTTT	CASSSREEGEKLFF
TRBV7-8	TRBJ2-3	-	TRBD1	TGTGCCAGCAGCTTAGTACAGGGGGGCGATACGCAGTATTTT	CASSLVQGGDTQYF
TRBV25-1	TRBJ1-2	-	-	TGTGCCAGCAGTGGGAGTCGGTTTTACACCTTC	CASSGSRFYTF
TRBV6-1	TRBJ2-7	-	-	TGTGCCAGCAGTCCCAATTGGGGCACCTACGAGCAGTACTTC	CASSPNWGTYEQYF
TRBV10-3	TRBJ2-2	-	-	TGTGCCGGGTCCGTCGGGGAGTTTAACACCGGGGAGCTGTTTTTT	CAGSVGEFNTGELFF
TRBV19	TRBJ2-3	-	-	TGTGCCAGTAGTATAGGGTCGGCCACAGATACGCAGTATTTT	CASSIGSATDTQYF
TRBV9	TRBJ2-7	-	-	TGTGCCAGCAGCACCCAATCCGCCGGGGGCGAGCAGTACTTC	CASSTQSAGGEQYF
TRBV5-1	TRBJ1-1	-	TRBD1	TGCGCCAGCAGCTTGGTTCAGGGGGACACTGAAGCTTTCTTT	CASSLVQGDTEAFF
TRBV7-8	TRBJ2-7	few	-	TGTGCCAGCAGCCCCGAGGCCAGGGGATACGAGCAGTACTTC	CASSPEARGYEQYF
TRBV20-1	TRBJ1-2	-	-	TGCAGTGCTAGCAGGGATGGCTACACCTTC	CSASRDGYTF
TRBV5-4	TRBJ2-5	-	TRBD1	TGTGCCAGCAGCGTGACAGGGGGCAAGACCCAGTACTTC	CASSVTGGKTQYF
TRBV9	TRBJ2-6	-	-	TGTGCCAGCAGCGGACAGTCAAGCTCTGGGGCCAACGTCCTGACTTTC	CASSGQSSSGANVLTF
TRBV19	TRBJ1-5	-	TRBD1	TGTGCCAGTAGTACCCAGACAGGGGGCGGAAGCAATCAGCCCCAGCATTTT	CASSTQTGGGSNQPQHF
TRBV25-1	TRBJ1-1	-	-	TGTGCCAGCACCCTGGGGATAGGGGGTGACACTGAAGCTTTCTTT	CASTLGIGGDTEAFF
TRBV2	TRBJ1-5	-	-	TGTGCCAGCAGTTCGGAGGGAAAGGGTCAGCCCCAGCATTTT	CASSSEGKGQPQHF
TRBV12-3/TRBV12-4	TRBJ1-1	-	-	TGTGCCAGTGGGAAAGGACAGTACACTGAAGCTTTTTTT	CASGKGQYTEAFF
TRBV13	TRBJ2-7	-	TRBD1	TGTGCCAGCAGCTCAACGGAGGACAGGGTCTACGAGCAGTACTTC	CASSSTEDRVYEQYF
TRBV2	TRBJ1-2	-	-	TGTGCCAGCAGTAAAAGCGACTCTAACTATGGCTACACCTTC	CASSKSDSNYGYTF
TRBV7-3	TRBJ2-1	-	-	TGTGCCAGCAGCTTAGGCAGCGGCTCCTACAATGAGCAGTTCTTC	CASSLGSGSYNEQFF
TRBV2	TRBJ2-7	once	TRBD2	TGTGCCAGCAGTTTTGACAGCGGGAGGTACGAGCAGTACTTC	CASSFDSGRYEQYF
TRBV5-5	TRBJ1-6	-	-	TGTGCCAGCAGCTTTTTGGCTGATAATTCACCCCTCCACTTT	CASSFLADNSPLHF
TRBV11-2	TRBJ2-3	-	-	TGTGCCAGCAGCTTAGGCTCCTCTAGCACAGATACGCAGTATTTT	CASSLGSSSTDTQYF
TRBV5-6	TRBJ1-1	-	-	TGTGCCAGCAGCTTCGGTACAGGGTTCAGTGAAGCTTTCTTT	CASSFGTGFSEAFF
TRBV12-3/TRBV12-4	TRBJ2-2	once	TRBD1	TGTGCCAGCAGTTTTGGGGACAGGGCCACCGGGGAGCTGTTTTTT	CASSFGDRATGELFF
TRBV11-1	TRBJ1-6	-	TRBD1	TGTGCCAGCAGCTTAGGGTGGACAGGGGGTAATTCACCCCTCCACTTT	CASSLGWTGGNSPLHF
TRBV20-1	TRBJ1-6	-	-	TGCAGTGCGTCGTCCGGCGGGAGGGTTTCACCCCTCCACTTT	CSASSGGRVSPLHF
TRBV7-2	TRBJ2-7	many	-	TGTGCCAGCGGAAACAGGGACACCTACGAGCAGTACTTC	CASGNRDTYEQYF
TRBV20-1	TRBJ2-1	-	TRBD2	TGCAGTGCTAGAAATCCTCTAGCGGGACCTGAGCAGTTCTTC	CSARNPLAGPEQFF
TRBV24-1	TRBJ2-7	once	-	TGTGCCACCAGTGATTTGGGCAGCTACGAGCAGTACTTC	CATSDLGSYEQYF
TRBV20-1	TRBJ2-2	-	-	TGCAGTGCTAGAGAATCAGCTTCCGGGGACACCGGGGAGCTGTTTTTT	CSARESASGDTGELFF
TRBV10-3	TRBJ2-2	-	TRBD1	TGTGCCACCATAACGGACAGGAGGAACACCGGGGAGCTGTTTTTT	CATITDRRNTGELFF
TRBV9	TRBJ2-5	many	TRBD2	TGTGCCAGCAGCGTAGGGGGACTAGCAACGGAGGAGACCCAGTACTTC	CASSVGGLATEETQYF
TRBV19	TRBJ2-7	-	TRBD1	TGTGCCAGTAGTACACAGGGGACAGTTCCCTACGAGCAGTACTTC	CASSTQGTVPYEQYF
TRBV9	TRBJ2-3	-	-	TGTGCCAGCGGTAGTGAGCAGTATTTT	CASGSEQYF
TRBV7-8	TRBJ2-7	few	-	TGTGCCAGCAGCTTAGTAGGGCACGAGCAGTACTTC	CASSLVGHEQYF